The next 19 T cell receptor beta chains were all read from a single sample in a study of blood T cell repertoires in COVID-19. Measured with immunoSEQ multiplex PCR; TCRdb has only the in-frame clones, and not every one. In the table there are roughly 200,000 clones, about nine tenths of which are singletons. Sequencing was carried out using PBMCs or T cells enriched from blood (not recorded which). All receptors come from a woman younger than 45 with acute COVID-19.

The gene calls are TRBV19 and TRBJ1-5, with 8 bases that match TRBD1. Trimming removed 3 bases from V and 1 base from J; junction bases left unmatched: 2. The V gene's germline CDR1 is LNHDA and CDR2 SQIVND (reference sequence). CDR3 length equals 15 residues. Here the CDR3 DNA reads TGTGCCAGTAGTATCAGGACAGGGAGCAATCAGCCCCAGCATTTT. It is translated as CASSIRTGSNQPQHF. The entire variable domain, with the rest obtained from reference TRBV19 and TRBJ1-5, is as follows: DGGITQSPKYLFRKEGQNVTLSCEQNLNHDAMYWYRQDPGQGLRLIYYSQIVNDFQKGDIAEGYSVSREKKESFPLTVTSAQKNPTAFYLCASSIRTGSNQPQHFGDGTRLSIL.

The DNA for the CDR3 is TGCGCCAGCAGCTTCGGAGGCGGGGGGCAGGAGACCCAGTACTTC. Its translation is CASSFGGGGQETQYF. V gene TRBV5-1 combines with J gene TRBJ2-5, with 8 bases matching TRBD2. CDR1 and CDR2 (germline): SGHRS, YFSETQ. Unmatched junction bases numbered 8, after V lost 2 bases and J lost 5 bases. The length of the CDR3 is 15 residues.

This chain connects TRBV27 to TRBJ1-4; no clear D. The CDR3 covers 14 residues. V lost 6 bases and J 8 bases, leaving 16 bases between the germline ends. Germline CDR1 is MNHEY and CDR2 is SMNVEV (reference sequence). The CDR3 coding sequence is TGTGCCAGCAGCCACATGCAGACGGGGGAAAAACTGTTTTTT. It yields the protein CASSHMQTGEKLFF.

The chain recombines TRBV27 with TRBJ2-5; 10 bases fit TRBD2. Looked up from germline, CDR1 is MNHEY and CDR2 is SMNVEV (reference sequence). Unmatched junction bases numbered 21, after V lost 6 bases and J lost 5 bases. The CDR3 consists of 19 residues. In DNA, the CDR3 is TGTGCCAGCAGGTCCCTCTCTTCTCAGCGGGGGGGATTTCGGGAGACCCAGTACTTC. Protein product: CASRSLSSQRGGFRETQYF.

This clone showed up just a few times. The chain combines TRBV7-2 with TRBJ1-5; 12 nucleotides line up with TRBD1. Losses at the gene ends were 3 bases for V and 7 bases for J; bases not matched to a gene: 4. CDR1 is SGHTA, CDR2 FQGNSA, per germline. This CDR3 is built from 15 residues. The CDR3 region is CASSLGQGALQPQHF. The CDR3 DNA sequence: TGTGCCAGCAGCTTGGGACAGGGGGCCCTCCAGCCCCAGCATTTT. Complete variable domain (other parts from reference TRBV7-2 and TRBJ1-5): GAGVSQSPSNKVTEKGKDVELRCDPISGHTALYWYRQSLGQGLEFLIYFQGNSAPDKSGLPSDRFSAERTGGSVSTLTIQRTQQEDSAVYLCASSLGQGALQPQHFGDGTRLSIL.

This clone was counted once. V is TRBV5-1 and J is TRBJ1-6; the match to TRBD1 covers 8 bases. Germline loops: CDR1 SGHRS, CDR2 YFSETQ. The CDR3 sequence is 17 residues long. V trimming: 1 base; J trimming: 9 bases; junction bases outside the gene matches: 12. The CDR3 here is CASSLTTGGKSGSPLHF. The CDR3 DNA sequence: TGCGCCAGCAGCTTGACTACAGGGGGTAAATCGGGTTCACCCCTCCACTTT.

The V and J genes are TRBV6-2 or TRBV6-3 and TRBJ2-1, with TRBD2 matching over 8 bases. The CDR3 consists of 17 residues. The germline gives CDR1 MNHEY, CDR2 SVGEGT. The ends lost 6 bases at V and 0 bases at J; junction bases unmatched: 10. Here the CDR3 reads CASSQASGGGSYNEQFF. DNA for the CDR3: TGTGCCAGCAGCCAGGCGAGCGGGGGAGGCTCCTACAATGAGCAGTTCTTC.

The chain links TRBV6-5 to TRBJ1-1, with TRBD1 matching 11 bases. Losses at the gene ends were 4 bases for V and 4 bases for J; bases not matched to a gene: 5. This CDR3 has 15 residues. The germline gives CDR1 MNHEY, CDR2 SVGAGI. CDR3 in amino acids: CASSSGQGAPTEAFF. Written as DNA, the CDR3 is TGTGCCAGCAGTTCCGGACAGGGGGCGCCCACTGAAGCTTTCTTT.

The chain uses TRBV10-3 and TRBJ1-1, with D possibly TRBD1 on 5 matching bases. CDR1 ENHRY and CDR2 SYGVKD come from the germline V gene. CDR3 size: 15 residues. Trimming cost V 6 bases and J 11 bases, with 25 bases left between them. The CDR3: CAISALPGTAVGAFF. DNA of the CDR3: TGTGCCATCAGCGCCCTCCCGGGGACTGCGGTAGGGGCTTTCTTT.

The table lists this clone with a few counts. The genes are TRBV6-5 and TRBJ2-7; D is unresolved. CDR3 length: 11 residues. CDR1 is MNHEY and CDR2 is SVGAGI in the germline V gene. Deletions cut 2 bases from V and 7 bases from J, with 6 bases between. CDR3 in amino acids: CASSYLGEQYF. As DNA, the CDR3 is TGTGCCAGCAGTTACCTCGGTGAGCAGTACTTC.

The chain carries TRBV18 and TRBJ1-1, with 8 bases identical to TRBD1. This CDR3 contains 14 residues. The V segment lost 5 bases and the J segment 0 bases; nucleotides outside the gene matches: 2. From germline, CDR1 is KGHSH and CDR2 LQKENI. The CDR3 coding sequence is TGTGCCAGCTCATGGACAGGGATGAACACTGAAGCTTTCTTT. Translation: CASSWTGMNTEAFF.

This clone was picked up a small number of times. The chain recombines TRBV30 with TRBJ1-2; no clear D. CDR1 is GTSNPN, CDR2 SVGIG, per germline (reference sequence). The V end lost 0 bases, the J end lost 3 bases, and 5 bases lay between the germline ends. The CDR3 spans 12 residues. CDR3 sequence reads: CAWSVGHYGYTF. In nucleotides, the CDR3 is TGTGCCTGGAGTGTTGGGCACTATGGCTACACCTTC.

CDR3 nucleotides: TGCGCCAGCAGCCAGGACGGGAGAGGGAACACTGAAGCTTTCTTT. Translation gives CASSQDGRGNTEAFF. V usage is TRBV5-1 and J usage is TRBJ1-1; unclear D gene. Trimming pared 4 bases from V and 1 base from J, leaving 14 bases between. The CDR3 sequence is 15 residues long. Germline V gene lookup returns CDR1 SGHRS and CDR2 YFSETQ.

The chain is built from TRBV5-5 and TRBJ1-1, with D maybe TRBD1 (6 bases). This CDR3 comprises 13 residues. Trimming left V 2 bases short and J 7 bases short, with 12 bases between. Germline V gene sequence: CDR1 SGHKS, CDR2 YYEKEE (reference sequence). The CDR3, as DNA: TGTGCCAGCAGCTTCCTGGGGGCCGTTGAAGCTTTCTTT. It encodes CASSFLGAVEAFF.

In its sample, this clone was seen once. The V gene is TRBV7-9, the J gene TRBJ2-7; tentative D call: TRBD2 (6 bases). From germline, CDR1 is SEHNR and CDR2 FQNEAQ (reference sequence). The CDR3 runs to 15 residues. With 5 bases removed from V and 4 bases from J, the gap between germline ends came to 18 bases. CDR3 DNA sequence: TGTGCCAGCAGCGCTTCCCGACTAGAATCTTACGAGCAGTACTTC. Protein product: CASSASRLESYEQYF.

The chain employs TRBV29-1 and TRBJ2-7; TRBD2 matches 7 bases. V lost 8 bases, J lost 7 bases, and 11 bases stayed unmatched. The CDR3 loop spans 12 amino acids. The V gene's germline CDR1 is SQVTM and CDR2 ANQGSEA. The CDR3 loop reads CSLVVGGGEQYF. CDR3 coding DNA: TGCAGCCTCGTCGTGGGGGGAGGGGAGCAGTACTTC.

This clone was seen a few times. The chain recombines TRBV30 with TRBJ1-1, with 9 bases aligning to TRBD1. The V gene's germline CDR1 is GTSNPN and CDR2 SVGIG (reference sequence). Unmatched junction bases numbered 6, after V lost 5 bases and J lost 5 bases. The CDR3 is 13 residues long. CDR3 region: CAWEADRGTEAFF. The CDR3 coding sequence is TGTGCCTGGGAGGCGGACAGGGGAACTGAAGCTTTCTTT. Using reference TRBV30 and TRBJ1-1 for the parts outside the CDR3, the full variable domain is SQTIHQWPATLVQPVGSPLSLECTVEGTSNPNLYWYRQAAGRGLQLLFYSVGIGQISSEVPQNLSASRPQDRQFILSSKKLLLSDSGFYLCAWEADRGTEAFFGQGTRLTVV.

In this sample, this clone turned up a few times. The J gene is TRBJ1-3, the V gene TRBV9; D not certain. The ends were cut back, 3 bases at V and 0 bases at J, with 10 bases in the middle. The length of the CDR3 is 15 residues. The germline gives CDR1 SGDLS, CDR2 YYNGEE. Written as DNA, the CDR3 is TGTGCCAGCAGCGAAAGCGGCAACTCTGGAAACACCATATATTTT. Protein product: CASSESGNSGNTIYF.

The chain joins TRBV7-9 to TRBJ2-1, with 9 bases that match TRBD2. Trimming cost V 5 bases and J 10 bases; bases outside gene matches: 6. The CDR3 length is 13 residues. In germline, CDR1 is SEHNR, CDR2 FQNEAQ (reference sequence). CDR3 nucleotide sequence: TGTGCCAGCAGCGGCGGCGGGGGGGAGGAGCAGTTCTTC. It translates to CASSGGGGEEQFF.